This T cell receptor (beta chain) was observed in a study of control samples from healthy donors and cancer patients. CDR1 is KGHSH, CDR2 LQKENI, per germline. The CDR3 runs to 15 residues. V lost 6 bases, J lost 5 bases, and 17 bases lay in between. The table came from immunoSEQ multiplex PCR; TCRdb's copy has only in-frame clones and leaves some out. Here the sample spans 130,000 to 150,000 clones, 75% to 95% being singletons. The origin of this receptor is a young man in good health. Sequenced sample: blood. The chain employs TRBV18 and TRBJ2-1; weak D call: TRBD2 (6 bases). The CDR3 reads CASSTTGVLNNEQFF. The CDR3 bases are TGTGCCAGCTCTACCACGGGGGTCCTAAACAATGAGCAGTTCTTC.